Shown below are 24 T cell receptor beta chains from a single sample sequenced in a study of T and B cells in COVID-19 patients. BIOMED2 TRB-A/B primer pools were used in multiplex TRB PCR. TCRdb reprocessed the multiplex PCR reads via MiXCR and lists one record per CDR3 protein. The table has approximately 17,000 distinct CDR3 sequences, approximately 26% seen once; the top ten hold 2.5% to 4%. TRB was amplified from approximately 250-500 ng of blood genomic DNA. What was sequenced was blood. The receptor set was obtained from a human donor who had recovered from COVID-19.

The V call is TRBV6-2 or TRBV6-3, the J call TRBJ1-1, with D maybe TRBD1 (6 bases). Germline-derived CDR1 and CDR2 are MNHEY and SVGEGT. Trimming left V 2 bases short and J 1 base short, with 17 bases between. This CDR3 is 17 amino acids long. The CDR3 loop reads CASSYERGRRPNTEAFF. The DNA of the CDR3 is TGTGCCAGCAGTTACGAACGGGGGCGAAGACCGAACACTGAAGCTTTCTTT.

In its sample, this clonotype was seen a few times. The CDR3 DNA follows: TGCAGCGTTGGGACAGGGAACACTGAAGCTTTCTTT. Its translation: CSVGTGNTEAFF. V is TRBV29-1 and J is TRBJ1-1; 7 bases are a match to TRBD1. The V segment lost 4 bases and the J segment 1 base; nucleotides outside the gene matches: 0. Germline V lookup: CDR1 SQVTM, CDR2 ANQGSEA. The length of the CDR3 is 12 residues.

This clonotype was counted between two and nine times. This chain uses TRBV6-1 with TRBJ1-5, with D maybe TRBD1 (6 bases). Germline values: CDR1 MNHNS, CDR2 SASEGT. There are 17 residues in the CDR3. Trimming cost V 2 bases and J 5 bases, with 19 bases left between them. In DNA, the CDR3 is TGTGCCAGCAGTGAACGTTTCGGGGGCGCCCCGGATCAGCCCCAGCATTTT. Protein: CASSERFGGAPDQPQHF.

This rearrangement joins TRBV5-4 to TRBJ2-7; 9 bases align to TRBD2. Germline V gene lookup returns CDR1 SGHNT and CDR2 YYREEE (reference sequence). V dropped 5 bases and J dropped 3; count of bases not matched to a gene: 6. The CDR3 has 14 amino acids. CDR3 coding DNA: TGTGCCAGCAGGGTTAGCGGGGGTGGCTACGAGCAGTACTTC. It encodes CASRVSGGGYEQYF.

V and J are TRBV6-2 or TRBV6-3 and TRBJ2-3, with TRBD2 identical over 10 bases. The CDR3 is 19 residues long. V gave up 6 bases and J gave up 3 bases; unmatched junction bases: 18. Germline V CDR1 and CDR2: MNHEY, SVGEGT. The CDR3 loop is CASRYRLAGATRLTDTQYF. In nucleotides, the CDR3 is TGTGCCAGCAGATACCGGCTAGCGGGAGCGACAAGATTGACAGATACGCAGTATTTT.

This clonotype is medium-sized within its sample. This rearrangement joins TRBV29-1 to TRBJ2-7; D may correspond to TRBD1 or TRBD2 (5 bases each). This CDR3 is built from 13 residues. The germline V gene encodes CDR1 SQVTM and CDR2 ANQGSEA. V lost 1 base and J 4 bases, leaving 11 bases between the germline ends. The CDR3 nucleotides are TGCAGCGTTGAAGCAGGGAGTGGGTACGAGCAGTACTTC. Its translation is CSVEAGSGYEQYF.

This clonotype has at least ten counts. The chain joins TRBV6-6 to TRBJ2-6, with no clear D. CDR3 length: 18 residues. Trimming stripped 6 bases from V and 0 bases from J, with 18 bases between. Germline lookup yields CDR1 MNHNY and CDR2 SVGAGI (reference sequence). DNA of the CDR3: TGTGCCAGCAGAAAGCTGGTTGACGGACGCTCTGGGGCCAACGTCCTGACTTTC. It yields the protein CASRKLVDGRSGANVLTF.

This clonotype has just a few counts. This chain joins TRBV10-3 and TRBJ2-2; D uncertain. The CDR3 contains 10 residues. Germline V CDR1 and CDR2: ENHRY, SYGVKD. The germline V and J ends were trimmed by 8 bases and 6 bases, with 4 bases remaining between them. The DNA for the CDR3 is TGTGCCATCTGGGCCGGGGAGCTGTTTTTT. Its protein product is CAIWAGELFF.

The V and J genes are TRBV7-9 and TRBJ1-1; 8 nucleotides match TRBD1. Germline values: CDR1 SEHNR, CDR2 FQNEAQ (reference sequence). J was trimmed by 6 bases and V by 0 bases; bases with no gene match: 15. The CDR3 covers 18 residues. The CDR3 reads CASSLALTRTGRVAEAFF. In nucleotides, the CDR3 is TGTGCCAGCAGCTTAGCCCTAACTCGGACAGGGCGCGTGGCTGAAGCTTTCTTT. Drawing the rest from reference TRBV7-9 and TRBJ1-1, the complete variable domain is DTGVSQNPRHKITKRGQNVTFRCDPISEHNRLYWYRQTLGQGPEFLTYFQNEAQLEKSRLLSDRFSAERPKGSFSTLEIQRTEQGDSAMYLCASSLALTRTGRVAEAFFGQGTRLTVV.

The chain is built from TRBV5-1 and TRBJ1-3, with TRBD1 identical over 7 bases. The CDR3 runs to 13 residues. Trimming took 0 bases from V and 8 from J; bases not matched to a gene: 2. Per germline, CDR1 SGHRS and CDR2 YFSETQ. The CDR3 DNA is TGCGCCAGCAGCTTGGACAGGGGACACACCATATATTTT. Translated, it gives CASSLDRGHTIYF.

Worth noting for this clonotype: Since a much larger clone is just one base distant, this may be a read error. This sequence joins TRBV18 and TRBJ2-2, with D possibly being TRBD2 (5 bases). CDR3 size: 16 residues. CDR1 and CDR2 (germline): KGHSH, LQKENI. Trimming stripped 3 bases from V and 0 bases from J, with 11 bases between. For the CDR3, the DNA is TGTGCCAGCTCACCGAAAGGGAGCGCGAACACCGGGGAGCTGTTTTTT. It codes for CASSPKGSANTGELFF.

J is TRBJ2-5 and V is TRBV20-1; TRBD2 matches at 11 bases. The V gene end was trimmed by 3 bases and the J gene end by 9 bases; junction bases not matched to a gene: 12. The CDR3 consists of 15 residues. CDR1 and CDR2 (germline): DFQATT, SNEGSKA (reference sequence). The CDR3, as DNA: TGCAGTGCTAGGGGTACTAGCGGGGGAACTCGGGCCCAGTACTTC. Residues: CSARGTSGGTRAQYF.

As for this clonotype: A much larger clone lies one base from this, so it may be a read error. The genes are TRBV29-1 and TRBJ1-1; D gene uncertain. Germline assignment: CDR1 SQVTM and CDR2 ANQGSEA. The CDR3 has 14 residues. CDR3 DNA sequence: TGCAGCGTTCGAGGGAGGGAGGAGAAAACTGAAGCTTACTTT. Residues: CSVRGREEKTEAYF. Full variable domain (outside the CDR3, taken from reference TRBV29-1 and TRBJ1-1): SAVISQKPSRDICQRGTSLTIQCQVDSQVTMMFWYRQQPGQSLTLIATANQGSEATYESGFVIDKFPISRPNLTFSTLTVSNMSPEDSSIYLCSVRGREEKTEAYFGQGTRLTVV.

This clonotype was detected a few times. The chain couples TRBV18 to TRBJ1-4, with D uncertain. Germline-derived CDR1 and CDR2 are KGHSH and LQKENI. V shed 4 bases and J shed 7 bases, with 10 bases lying between them. The CDR3 is 13 amino acids. CDR3 protein: CASSRSDPEKLFF. CDR3 in DNA: TGTGCCAGCTCACGTTCCGACCCTGAAAAACTGTTTTTT. The full variable domain, its missing parts supplied by reference TRBV18 and TRBJ1-4, is NAGVMQNPRHLVRRRGQEARLRCSPMKGHSHVYWYRQLPEEGLKFMVYLQKENIIDESGMPKERFSAEFPKEGPSILRIQQVVRGDSAAYFCASSRSDPEKLFFGSGTQLSVL.

By proportion, this clonotype is medium-sized (0.01 to 0.1%). The J gene is TRBJ2-7, the V gene TRBV19; 9 nucleotides match TRBD2. The V segment lost 6 bases and the J segment 6 bases; nucleotides outside the gene matches: 12. This CDR3 region has 15 residues. Per the germline V gene, CDR1 is LNHDA and CDR2 is SQIVND (reference sequence). The CDR3 region is CASSQSSGIHPEQYF. CDR3 sequence (DNA): TGTGCCAGTAGCCAATCTAGCGGGATTCATCCCGAGCAGTACTTC.

By frequency in the sample, this clonotype is medium-sized (0.01 to 0.1%). This chain uses TRBV11-1 with TRBJ2-3; maybe TRBD1 (5 bases). The CDR3 is made up of 15 amino acids. Trimming took 3 bases from V and 1 from J, leaving 11 bases between them. Germline-derived CDR1 and CDR2 are SGHAT and FQDESV (reference sequence). CDR3 sequence: CASSFGALGTDTQYF. The CDR3 bases are TGTGCCAGCAGCTTTGGGGCGCTGGGCACAGATACGCAGTATTTT.

A remark on this clonotype: A much larger clone sits a single nucleotide away, making a read error possible. In nucleotides, the CDR3 is TGTGCCAGCAGTTACTCGACTTGGCCACAGGGGAATAAAAAACTGTTTTTT. Protein sequence: CASSYSTWPQGNKKLFF. The chain recombines TRBV6-5 with TRBJ1-4, with 7 bases fitting TRBD1. V gave up 0 bases and J gave up 9 bases; unmatched junction bases: 13. The CDR3 runs to 17 residues. Per the germline V gene, CDR1 is MNHEY and CDR2 is SVGAGI.

This clonotype was counted between two and nine times. The chain is built from TRBV5-5 and TRBJ2-1; a possible D gene is TRBD2 (6 bases). V dropped 4 bases and J dropped 5 bases, with 22 bases sitting between them. CDR1 and CDR2 (germline): SGHKS, YYEKEE (reference sequence). The CDR3 runs to 17 residues. The CDR3, as DNA: TGTGCCAGCAGCCCTGGACTATGGCGGGATAGGCACAATGAGCAGTTCTTC. Translation: CASSPGLWRDRHNEQFF.

The chain links TRBV28 to TRBJ2-1; TRBD2 matches at 8 bases. Unmatched junction bases numbered 13, after V lost 8 bases and J lost 10 bases. Germline CDR1 MDHEN, CDR2 SYDVKM. The CDR3 extends over 14 amino acids. The CDR3: CASEGGTSNREQFF. The CDR3 DNA is TGTGCCAGCGAGGGGGGGACTAGTAATCGCGAGCAGTTCTTC.

The V call is TRBV10-2, the J call TRBJ1-5, with TRBD1 as a possible D gene (5 bases). There are 14 residues in the CDR3. Looked up from germline, CDR1 is WSHSY and CDR2 is SAAADI. The ends were cut back, 3 bases at V and 3 bases at J, with 9 bases in the middle. The CDR3, as DNA: TGCGCCAGCAGTGACACAGGCCCCAATCAGCCCCAGCATTTT. Translation gives CASSDTGPNQPQHF.

In its sample, this clonotype is medium-sized. The chain couples TRBV19 to TRBJ2-5, with 13 bases that match TRBD2. V lost 5 bases to trimming and J lost 5 bases; unmatched junction nucleotides: 8. Germline lookup yields CDR1 LNHDA and CDR2 SQIVND (reference sequence). This CDR3 contains 16 residues. The CDR3 region is CASSPKLAGGGETQYF. The CDR3 nucleotides read TGTGCCAGTAGTCCCAAACTAGCGGGGGGGGGGGAGACCCAGTACTTC.

The chain carries TRBV20-1 and TRBJ1-5; a possible D gene is TRBD1 (5 bases). Trimming took off 0 bases at V and 3 bases at J, with 12 bases between the two ends. The germline gives CDR1 DFQATT, CDR2 SNEGSKA (reference sequence). The CDR3 covers 15 residues. CDR3 nucleotides: TGCAGTGCTAGAGATCAGGCCAGGGCCAATCAGCCCCAGCATTTT. Encoded protein: CSARDQARANQPQHF.

This clonotype has a count of ten or more. This rearrangement joins TRBV12-3 or TRBV12-4 to TRBJ2-6, with D hard to call. The V end lost 5 bases, the J end lost 4 bases, and 9 bases lay between the germline ends. CDR3 length: 14 residues. CDR3: CASSGPPGANVLTF. CDR3 nucleotide sequence: TGTGCCAGCAGTGGTCCACCCGGGGCCAACGTCCTGACTTTC.

This chain connects TRBV6-5 to TRBJ1-1; D remains unclear. Trimming stripped 4 bases from V and 7 bases from J, with 10 bases between. The V gene's germline CDR1 is MNHEY and CDR2 SVGAGI. The CDR3 totals 12 residues. This chain's CDR3 is CASSLVWGEAFF. The CDR3 nucleotides are TGTGCCAGCAGTTTGGTATGGGGTGAAGCTTTCTTT.